The 16 T cell receptor beta chains below all came from one sample that was sequenced in a study of identical twins. A single record per CDR3 protein comes from TCRdb applying MiXCR to the 5' RACE reads. The data show more than 1.5 million distinct CDR3 sequences, under 35% seen once. Source material: cord blood. The receptors were sampled from a newborn girl in good health.

In this sample, this clonotype turned up a few times. This chain connects TRBV20-1 to TRBJ2-4; D is unresolved. The J call may be incorrect, as the DNA end agrees better with TRBJ2-5. Germline V gene sequence: CDR1 DFQATT, CDR2 SNEGSKA (reference sequence). The CDR3 loop spans 16 amino acids. In DNA form, the CDR3 reads TGCAGTGCTAGAGCATGGGGTCGCAAGCTCGGAGAGACCCAGTACTTC. This gives the protein CSARAWGRKLGETQYF.

The V and J genes are TRBV12-3 or TRBV12-4 and TRBJ2-1, with 11 bases that match TRBD1. The CDR3 is 17 amino acids. After removal of 6 bases from V and 6 bases from J, the junction contained 13 bases not matched to a gene. CDR3 bases: TGTGCCAGCAGACTTCTTCCCGGGACAGGGGGTCGCAATGAGCAGTTCTTC. Translated: CASRLLPGTGGRNEQFF.

This clonotype appeared a few times. The chain recombines TRBV12-3 or TRBV12-4 with TRBJ2-1; no reliable D call. The CDR3 contains 16 residues. V shed 3 bases and J shed 6 bases, with 18 bases lying between them. CDR3 in amino acids: CASSFPLAVIGNEQFF. CDR3 nucleotides: TGTGCCAGCAGTTTCCCTCTCGCGGTAATCGGCAATGAGCAGTTCTTC.

The V call is TRBV10-3, the J call TRBJ2-7, with 13 bases lining up with TRBD2. V shed 6 bases, J shed 0 bases, and the junction held 2 bases outside the gene matches. Germline CDR1 is ENHRY and CDR2 is SYGVKD. The CDR3 sequence is 15 residues long. The CDR3: CAIRGLAGPSYEQYF. CDR3 in DNA: TGTGCCATCAGGGGACTAGCGGGACCCTCCTACGAGCAGTACTTC.

This rearrangement joins TRBV12-3 or TRBV12-4 to TRBJ2-3, with a tentative D call TRBD2 (5 bases). The length of the CDR3 is 13 residues. Trimming cost V 8 bases and J 15 bases, with 24 bases left between them. CDR3 sequence: CASGRSSTDMQYF. CDR3 coding DNA: TGTGCCAGCGGGCGTTCTAGCACAGATATGCAATATTTT.

A remark on this clonotype: Just one base apart from a much larger clone, this may be a read error. The chain uses TRBV12-3 or TRBV12-4 and TRBJ2-7; D may be TRBD1 (6 bases). The CDR3 covers 15 residues. V was cut by 3 bases and J by 3 bases, with 15 bases left in between. CDR3 loop: CASSFRGRLRYEQYF. CDR3 DNA sequence: TGTGCCAGCAGTTTCAGGGGACGGCTCCGCTACGAGCAGTACTTC.

The chain joins TRBV20-1 to TRBJ1-4; D is perhaps TRBD1 (5 bases). This CDR3 spans 12 amino acids. CDR1 is DFQATT and CDR2 is SNEGSKA in the germline V gene (reference sequence). The V and J ends lost 8 bases and 7 bases respectively, with 14 bases between them. The CDR3 sequence: CSFNQGSEKLFF. The CDR3 DNA is TGCAGTTTTAATCAGGGAAGTGAAAAACTGTTTTTT.

This clonotype was counted between two and nine times. In DNA, the CDR3 is TGTGCCAGCACAATGCGGGGGGGAGTGACCTACAATGAGCAGTTCTTC. This codes for CASTMRGGVTYNEQFF. The rearrangement links TRBV6-5 to TRBJ2-1; 9 bases fit TRBD2. The V and J ends lost 7 bases and 2 bases, in that order; junction bases with no gene match: 9. The CDR3 extends over 16 amino acids. Germline V gives CDR1 MNHEY, CDR2 SVGAGI.

In regard to this clonotype: A much larger clone lies one base from this, so it may be a read error. The V call is TRBV29-1, the J call TRBJ2-1; D possibly corresponds to TRBD2 (5 bases). The CDR3 runs 10 residues. From germline, CDR1 is SQVTM and CDR2 ANQGSEA. CDR3 amino acids: CRSEGYEQFF. CDR3 bases: TGCAGGTCCGAGGGTTACGAGCAGTTCTTC.

This clonotype was seen more than once but under ten times. The chain couples TRBV12-3 or TRBV12-4 to TRBJ2-1, with 8 bases that match TRBD1. J was trimmed by 9 bases and V by 2 bases; bases with no gene match: 3. This CDR3 spans 13 amino acids. CDR3 loop: CASSLIGQGEQFF. CDR3 DNA sequence: TGTGCCAGCAGTTTAATAGGACAGGGTGAGCAGTTCTTC.

The chain uses TRBV12-3 or TRBV12-4 and TRBJ2-1, with D unresolved. The assigned J gene may be wrong: the sequence end matches TRBJ2-7 better. The CDR3 sequence is 15 residues long. CDR3 loop: CASRASRSSYNEQYF. The CDR3 DNA follows: TGTGCCAGCAGGGCATCTCGGAGCTCCTACAATGAGCAGTACTTC.

This clonotype showed up just a few times. V is TRBV14 and J is TRBJ2-1; D might be TRBD1 or TRBD2, each matching 5 bases. Trimming pared 0 bases from V and 13 bases from J, leaving 7 bases between. Germline loops: CDR1 SGHDN, CDR2 FVKESK. The CDR3 spans 11 residues. The CDR3 loop reads CASSQEGPQFF. CDR3 DNA sequence: TGTGCCAGCAGCCAAGAGGGACCTCAGTTCTTC.

Only a few counts were recorded for this clonotype. The chain recombines TRBV9 with TRBJ2-3, with D perhaps TRBD1 (6 bases). Between the trimmed V and J ends, which lost 6 bases and 6 bases, there was a span of 8 bases. The CDR3 runs 11 residues. Germline assignment: CDR1 SGDLS and CDR2 YYNGEE. Here the CDR3 reads CASNQGDTQYF. The CDR3 DNA reads as TGTGCCAGCAATCAGGGGGATACGCAGTATTTT.

The V and J genes are TRBV28 and TRBJ2-3; D remains unclear. The V and J ends lost 1 base and 7 bases respectively, with 9 bases between them. Germline-derived CDR1 and CDR2 are MDHEN and SYDVKM. The length of the CDR3 is 13 residues. In nucleotides, the CDR3 is TGTGCCAGCAGTTTATTCATGAGGAATACGCAGTATTTT. Translation: CASSLFMRNTQYF.

The chain uses TRBV6-1 and TRBJ1-1; D is unresolved. This CDR3 has 16 amino acids. The germline gives CDR1 MNHNS, CDR2 SASEGT. Trimming shortened V by 0 bases and J by 2 bases, and 13 bases separated the two germline ends. The CDR3 is CASSEAGGVANTEAFF. The CDR3 region has the DNA TGTGCCAGCAGTGAAGCGGGCGGCGTGGCCAACACTGAAGCTTTCTTT.

This clonotype turned up a few times. V is TRBV7-8 and J is TRBJ2-7; 7 nucleotides line up with TRBD1. Germline CDR1 and CDR2: SGHVS and FQNEAQ. J gave up 6 bases and V 5 bases, and 7 bases lay outside the gene matches. This CDR3 region has 13 residues. The CDR3 DNA reads as TGTGCCAGCAGCATAAGACAGGGAACCGAGCAGTACTTC. It yields the protein CASSIRQGTEQYF.